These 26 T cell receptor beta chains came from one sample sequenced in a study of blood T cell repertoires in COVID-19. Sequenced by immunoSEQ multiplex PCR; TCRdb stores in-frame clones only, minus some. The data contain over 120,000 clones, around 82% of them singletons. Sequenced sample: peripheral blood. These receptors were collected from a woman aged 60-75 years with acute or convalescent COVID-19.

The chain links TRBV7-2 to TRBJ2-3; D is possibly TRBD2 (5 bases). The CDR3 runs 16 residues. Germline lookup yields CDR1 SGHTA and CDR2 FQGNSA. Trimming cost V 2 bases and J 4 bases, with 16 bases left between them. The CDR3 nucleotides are TGTGCCAGCAGCTTAAGCCTAGCCGGGGTTGCAGATACGCAGTATTTT. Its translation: CASSLSLAGVADTQYF.

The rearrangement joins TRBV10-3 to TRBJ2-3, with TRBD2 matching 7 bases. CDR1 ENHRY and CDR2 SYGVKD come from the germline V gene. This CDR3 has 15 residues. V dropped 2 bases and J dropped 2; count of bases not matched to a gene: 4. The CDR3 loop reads CAISERAGVTDTQYF. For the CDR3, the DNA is TGTGCCATCAGTGAGAGGGCGGGGGTCACAGATACGCAGTATTTT.

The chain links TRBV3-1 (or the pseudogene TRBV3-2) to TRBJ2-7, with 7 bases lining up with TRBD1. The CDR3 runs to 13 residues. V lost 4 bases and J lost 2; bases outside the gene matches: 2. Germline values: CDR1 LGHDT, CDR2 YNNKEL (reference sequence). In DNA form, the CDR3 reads TGTGCCAGCAGCCGGGGACAGACCTACGAGCAGTACTTC. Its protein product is CASSRGQTYEQYF.

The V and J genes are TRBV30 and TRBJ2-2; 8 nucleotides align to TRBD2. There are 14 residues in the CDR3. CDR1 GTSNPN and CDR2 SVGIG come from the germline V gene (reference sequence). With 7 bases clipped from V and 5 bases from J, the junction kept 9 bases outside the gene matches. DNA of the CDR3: TGTGCCTTGGAGCGGGAGACGAGAACCGGGGAGCTGTTTTTT. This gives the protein CALERETRTGELFF.

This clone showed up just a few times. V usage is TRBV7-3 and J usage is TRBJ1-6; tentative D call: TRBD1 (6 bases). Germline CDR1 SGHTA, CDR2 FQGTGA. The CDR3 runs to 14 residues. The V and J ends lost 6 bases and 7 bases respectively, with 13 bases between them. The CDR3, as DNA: TGTGCCAGCAGTTTGGGACATTCCAATTCACCCCTCCACTTT. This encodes CASSLGHSNSPLHF.

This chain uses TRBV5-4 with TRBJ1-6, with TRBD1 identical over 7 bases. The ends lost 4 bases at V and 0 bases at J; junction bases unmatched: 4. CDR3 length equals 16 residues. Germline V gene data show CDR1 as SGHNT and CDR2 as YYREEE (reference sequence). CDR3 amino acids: CASSRDSSSYNSPLHF. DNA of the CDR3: TGTGCCAGCAGCCGGGACAGCAGCTCCTATAATTCACCCCTCCACTTT.

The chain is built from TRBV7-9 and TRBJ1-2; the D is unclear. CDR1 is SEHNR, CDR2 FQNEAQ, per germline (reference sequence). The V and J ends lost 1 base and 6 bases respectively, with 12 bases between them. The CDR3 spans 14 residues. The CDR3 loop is CASSLGSPGDGYTF. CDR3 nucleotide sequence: TGTGCCAGCAGCTTAGGTAGTCCAGGCGATGGCTACACCTTC.

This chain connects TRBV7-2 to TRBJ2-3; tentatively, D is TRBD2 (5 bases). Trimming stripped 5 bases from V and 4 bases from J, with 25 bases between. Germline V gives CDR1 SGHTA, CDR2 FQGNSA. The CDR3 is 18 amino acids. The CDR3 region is CASSPFPRASERADTQYF. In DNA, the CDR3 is TGTGCCAGCAGCCCATTTCCAAGGGCATCGGAGAGGGCAGATACGCAGTATTTT.

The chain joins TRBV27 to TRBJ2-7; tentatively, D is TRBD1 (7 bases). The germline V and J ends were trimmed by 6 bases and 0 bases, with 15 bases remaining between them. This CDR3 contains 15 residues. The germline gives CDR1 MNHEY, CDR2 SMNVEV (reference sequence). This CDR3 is CASRPAGGSSYEQYF. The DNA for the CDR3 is TGTGCCAGCAGACCTGCAGGGGGGAGCTCCTACGAGCAGTACTTC.

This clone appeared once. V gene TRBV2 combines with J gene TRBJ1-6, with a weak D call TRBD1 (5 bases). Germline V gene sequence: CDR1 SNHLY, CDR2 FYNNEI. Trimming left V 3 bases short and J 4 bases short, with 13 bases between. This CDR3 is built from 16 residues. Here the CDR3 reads CASSEGRQIYNSPLHF. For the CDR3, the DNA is TGTGCCAGCAGTGAGGGTCGACAGATATATAATTCACCCCTCCACTTT. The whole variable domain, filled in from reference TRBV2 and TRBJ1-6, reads EPEVTQTPSHQVTQMGQEVILRCVPISNHLYFYWYRQILGQKVEFLVSFYNNEISEKSEIFDDQFSVERPDGSNFTLKIRSTKLEDSAMYFCASSEGRQIYNSPLHFGNGTRLTVT.

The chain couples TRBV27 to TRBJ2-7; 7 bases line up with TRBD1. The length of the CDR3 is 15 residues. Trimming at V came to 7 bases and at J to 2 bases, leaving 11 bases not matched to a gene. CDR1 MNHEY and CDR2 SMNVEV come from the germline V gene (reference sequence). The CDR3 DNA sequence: TGTGCCAGCAAAGTTCACGACAGGGCCACCTACGAGCAGTACTTC. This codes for CASKVHDRATYEQYF.

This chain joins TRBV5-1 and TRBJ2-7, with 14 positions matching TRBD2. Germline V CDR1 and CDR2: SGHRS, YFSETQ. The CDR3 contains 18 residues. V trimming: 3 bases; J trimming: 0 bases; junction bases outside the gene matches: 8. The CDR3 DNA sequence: TGCGCCAGCAGCTCGTGGGGGGGGACTAGCGGGAGCTCCTACGAGCAGTACTTC. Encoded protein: CASSSWGGTSGSSYEQYF.

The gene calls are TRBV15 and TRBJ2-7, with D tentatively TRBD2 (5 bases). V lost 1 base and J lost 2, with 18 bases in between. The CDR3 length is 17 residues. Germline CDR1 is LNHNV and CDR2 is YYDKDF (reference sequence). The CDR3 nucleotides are TGTGCCACCAGCAGAGCCCCCGACATTTGGGGAGCCTACGAGCAGTACTTC. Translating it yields CATSRAPDIWGAYEQYF.

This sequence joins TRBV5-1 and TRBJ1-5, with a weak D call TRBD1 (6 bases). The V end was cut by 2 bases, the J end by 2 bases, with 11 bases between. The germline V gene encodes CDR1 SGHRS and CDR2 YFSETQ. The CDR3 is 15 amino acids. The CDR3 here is CASSFTAGGNQPQHF. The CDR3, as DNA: TGCGCCAGCAGCTTCACCGCAGGGGGCAATCAGCCCCAGCATTTT.

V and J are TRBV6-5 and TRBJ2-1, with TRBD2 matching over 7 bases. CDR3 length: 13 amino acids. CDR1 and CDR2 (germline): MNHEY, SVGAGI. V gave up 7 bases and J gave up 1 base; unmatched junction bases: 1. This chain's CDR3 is CASTSGSYNEQFF. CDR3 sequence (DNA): TGTGCCAGCACTAGCGGATCCTACAATGAGCAGTTCTTC.

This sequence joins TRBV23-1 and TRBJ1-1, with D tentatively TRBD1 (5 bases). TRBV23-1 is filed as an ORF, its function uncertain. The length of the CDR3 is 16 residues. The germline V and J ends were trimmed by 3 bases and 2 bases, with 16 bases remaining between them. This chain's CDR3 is CASSQSRGGVNTEAFF. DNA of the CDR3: TGCGCCAGCAGTCAGTCTCGGGGAGGGGTTAACACTGAAGCTTTCTTT.

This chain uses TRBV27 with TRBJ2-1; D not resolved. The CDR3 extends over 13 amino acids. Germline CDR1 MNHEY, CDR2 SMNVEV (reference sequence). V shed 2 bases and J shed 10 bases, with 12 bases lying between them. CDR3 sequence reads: CASSLKSHSEQFF. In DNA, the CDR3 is TGTGCCAGCAGTTTAAAAAGCCACAGCGAGCAGTTCTTC.

The CDR3 sequence: CASSRTSGNNEQFF. The CDR3 DNA sequence: TGTGCCAGCAGCCGGACTAGCGGGAACAATGAGCAGTTCTTC. The J gene is TRBJ2-1, the V gene TRBV27; 12 positions match TRBD2. Per the germline V gene, CDR1 is MNHEY and CDR2 is SMNVEV (reference sequence). With 6 bases clipped from V and 5 bases from J, the junction kept 2 bases outside the gene matches. The CDR3 spans 14 residues.

The CDR3 loop is CASSLDVGAGGRWETQYF. The DNA for the CDR3 is TGTGCCAGCAGCTTAGATGTCGGAGCGGGAGGGCGCTGGGAGACCCAGTACTTC. V usage is TRBV11-3 and J usage is TRBJ2-5; 10 nucleotides align to TRBD2. The germline V gene has CDR1 SGHNT and CDR2 YENEEA. The V segment lost 0 bases and the J segment 5 bases; nucleotides outside the gene matches: 12. This CDR3 spans 18 amino acids.

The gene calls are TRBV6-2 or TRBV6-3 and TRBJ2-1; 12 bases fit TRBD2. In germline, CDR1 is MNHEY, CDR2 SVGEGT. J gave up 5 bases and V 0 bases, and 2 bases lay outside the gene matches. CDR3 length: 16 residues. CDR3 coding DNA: TGTGCCAGCAGTTACTCGAGGACTAGCGGGAACAATGAGCAGTTCTTC. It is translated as CASSYSRTSGNNEQFF.

The CDR3: CASSPDIYTEAFF. CDR3 DNA sequence: TGTGCCAGCAGCCCAGACATATACACTGAAGCTTTCTTT. The chain uses TRBV7-3 and TRBJ1-1, with D hard to call. V dropped 5 bases and J dropped 3 bases, with 10 bases sitting between them. This CDR3 is 13 amino acids long. In germline, CDR1 is SGHTA, CDR2 FQGTGA.

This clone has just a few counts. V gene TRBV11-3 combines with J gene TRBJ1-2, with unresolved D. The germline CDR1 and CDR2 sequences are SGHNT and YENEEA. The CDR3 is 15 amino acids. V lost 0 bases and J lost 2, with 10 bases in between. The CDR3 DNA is TGTGCCAGCAGCTTAGACCCGGTCGCGAACTATGGCTACACCTTC. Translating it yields CASSLDPVANYGYTF.

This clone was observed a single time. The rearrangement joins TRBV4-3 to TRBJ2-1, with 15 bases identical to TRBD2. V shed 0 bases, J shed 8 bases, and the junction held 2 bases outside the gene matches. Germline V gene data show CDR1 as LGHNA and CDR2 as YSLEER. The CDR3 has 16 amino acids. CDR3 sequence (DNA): TGCGCCAGCAGCCAAGAGGGGACTAGCGGGAGGCATGAGCAGTTCTTC. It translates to CASSQEGTSGRHEQFF.

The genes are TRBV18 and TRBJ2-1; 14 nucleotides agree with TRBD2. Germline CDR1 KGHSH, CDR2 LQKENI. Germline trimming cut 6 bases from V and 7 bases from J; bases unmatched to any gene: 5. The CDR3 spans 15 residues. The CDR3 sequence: CASSGTSGSSNEQFF. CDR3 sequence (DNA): TGTGCCAGCTCGGGGACTAGCGGGAGTTCGAATGAGCAGTTCTTC.

This chain's CDR3 is CASSSLAGPAETQYF. CDR3 DNA: TGTGCCAGTAGTAGCCTAGCGGGACCGGCAGAGACCCAGTACTTC. V usage is TRBV19 and J usage is TRBJ2-5, with 9 bases aligning to TRBD2. Germline V gene data show CDR1 as LNHDA and CDR2 as SQIVND (reference sequence). The CDR3 runs to 15 residues. Trimming removed 4 bases from V and 4 bases from J; junction bases left unmatched: 7.

The CDR3, as DNA: TGCGCCAGCAGCAAAAATCGTGCGAATGAGCAGTTCTTC. This codes for CASSKNRANEQFF. The J gene is TRBJ2-1, the V gene TRBV10-1, with no clear D. The CDR3 has 13 amino acids. Trimming took 6 bases from V and 7 from J, leaving 13 bases between them. Germline loops: CDR1 WNHNN, CDR2 SYGVQD (reference sequence).